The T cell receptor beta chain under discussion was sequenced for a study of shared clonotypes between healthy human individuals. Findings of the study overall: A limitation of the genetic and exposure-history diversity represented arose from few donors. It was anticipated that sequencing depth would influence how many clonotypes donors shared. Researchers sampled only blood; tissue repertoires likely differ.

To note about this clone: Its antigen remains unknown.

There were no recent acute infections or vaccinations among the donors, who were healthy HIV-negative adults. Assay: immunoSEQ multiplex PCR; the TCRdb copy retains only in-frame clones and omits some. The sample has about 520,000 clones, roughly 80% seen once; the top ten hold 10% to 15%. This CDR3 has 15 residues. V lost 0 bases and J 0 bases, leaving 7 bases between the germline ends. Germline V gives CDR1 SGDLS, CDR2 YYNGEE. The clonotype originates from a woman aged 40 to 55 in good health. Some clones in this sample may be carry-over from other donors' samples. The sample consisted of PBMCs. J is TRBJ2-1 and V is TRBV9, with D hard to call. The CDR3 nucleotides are TGTGCCAGCAGCGTAGACGCGAGCTCCTACAATGAGCAGTTCTTC. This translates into CASSVDASSYNEQFF.